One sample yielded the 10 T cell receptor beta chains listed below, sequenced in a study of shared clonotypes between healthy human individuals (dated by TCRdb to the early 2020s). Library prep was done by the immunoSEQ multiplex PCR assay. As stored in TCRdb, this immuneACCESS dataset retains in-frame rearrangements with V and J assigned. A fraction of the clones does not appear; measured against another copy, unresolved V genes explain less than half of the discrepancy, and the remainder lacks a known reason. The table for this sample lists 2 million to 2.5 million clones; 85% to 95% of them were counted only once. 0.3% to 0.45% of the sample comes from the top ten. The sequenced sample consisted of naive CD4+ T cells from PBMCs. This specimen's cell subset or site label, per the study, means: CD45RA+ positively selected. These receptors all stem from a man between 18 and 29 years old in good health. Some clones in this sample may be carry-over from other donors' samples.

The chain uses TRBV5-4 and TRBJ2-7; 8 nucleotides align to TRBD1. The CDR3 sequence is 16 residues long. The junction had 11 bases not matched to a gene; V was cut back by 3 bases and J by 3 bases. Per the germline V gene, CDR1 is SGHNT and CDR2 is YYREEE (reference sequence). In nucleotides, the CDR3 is TGTGCCAGCAGCTATAGGACAGGGCGCTCTCTCTACGAGCAGTACTTC. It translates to CASSYRTGRSLYEQYF.

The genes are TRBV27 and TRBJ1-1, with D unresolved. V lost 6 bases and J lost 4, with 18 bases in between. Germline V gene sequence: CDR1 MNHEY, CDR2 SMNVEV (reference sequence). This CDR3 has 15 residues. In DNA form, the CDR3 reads TGTGCCAGCAGGAGAGACGGAGTAAGGCCCACTGAAGCTTTCTTT. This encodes CASRRDGVRPTEAFF.

CDR3 in amino acids: CASSQGQVLNTEAFF. CDR3 nucleotide sequence: TGTGCCAGCTCACAGGGGCAGGTCCTCAACACTGAAGCTTTCTTT. The rearrangement uses TRBV18 and TRBJ1-1; D might be TRBD1 (5 bases). Germline assignment: CDR1 KGHSH and CDR2 LQKENI. The CDR3 consists of 15 residues. V gave up 4 bases and J gave up 2 bases, with 14 bases separating them.

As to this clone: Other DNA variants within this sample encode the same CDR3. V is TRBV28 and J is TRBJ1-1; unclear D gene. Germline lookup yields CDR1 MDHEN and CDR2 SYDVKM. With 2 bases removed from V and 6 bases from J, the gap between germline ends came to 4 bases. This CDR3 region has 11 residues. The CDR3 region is CASSLTAEAFF. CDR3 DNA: TGTGCCAGCAGTTTAACTGCTGAAGCTTTCTTT.

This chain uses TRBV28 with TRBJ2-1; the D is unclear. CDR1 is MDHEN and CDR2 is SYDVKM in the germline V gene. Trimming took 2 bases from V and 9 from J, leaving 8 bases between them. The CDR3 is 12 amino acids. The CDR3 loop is CASSLRASEQFF. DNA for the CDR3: TGTGCCAGCAGTTTAAGAGCGTCTGAGCAGTTCTTC.

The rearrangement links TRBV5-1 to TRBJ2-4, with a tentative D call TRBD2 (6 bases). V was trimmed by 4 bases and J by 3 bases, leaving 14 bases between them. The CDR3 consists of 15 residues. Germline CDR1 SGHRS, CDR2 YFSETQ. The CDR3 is CASSRPDGGKNIQYF. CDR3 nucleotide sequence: TGCGCCAGCAGCCGCCCGGACGGGGGCAAAAACATTCAGTACTTC.

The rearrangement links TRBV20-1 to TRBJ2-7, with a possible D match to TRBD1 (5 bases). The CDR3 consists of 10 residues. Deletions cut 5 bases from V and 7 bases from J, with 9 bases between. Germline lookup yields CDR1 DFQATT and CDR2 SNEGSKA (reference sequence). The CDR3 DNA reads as TGCAGTGCTTTAAAGGGGGAGCAGTACTTC. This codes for CSALKGEQYF.

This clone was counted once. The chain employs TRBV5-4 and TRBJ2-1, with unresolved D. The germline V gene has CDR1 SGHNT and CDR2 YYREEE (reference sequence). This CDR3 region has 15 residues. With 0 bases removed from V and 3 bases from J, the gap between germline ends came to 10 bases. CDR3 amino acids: CASSLGLENYNEQFF. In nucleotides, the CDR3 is TGTGCCAGCAGCTTGGGTCTAGAAAACTACAATGAGCAGTTCTTC.

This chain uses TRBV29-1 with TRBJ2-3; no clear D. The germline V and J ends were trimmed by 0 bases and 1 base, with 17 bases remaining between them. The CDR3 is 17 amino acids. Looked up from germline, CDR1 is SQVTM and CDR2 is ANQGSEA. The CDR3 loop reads CSVEDRRETPRTDTQYF. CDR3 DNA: TGCAGCGTTGAAGATAGGAGAGAGACACCGCGCACAGATACGCAGTATTTT.

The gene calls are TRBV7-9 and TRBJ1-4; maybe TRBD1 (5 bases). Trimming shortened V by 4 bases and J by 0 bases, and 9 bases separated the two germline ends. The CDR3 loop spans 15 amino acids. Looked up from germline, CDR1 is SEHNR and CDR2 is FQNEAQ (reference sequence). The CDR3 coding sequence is TGTGCCAGCAGCTCCTGGGACGCAACTAATGAAAAACTGTTTTTT. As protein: CASSSWDATNEKLFF.